This TCR beta chain is drawn from a study of T cells after yellow fever vaccination. TCRdb re-analysed the 5' RACE reads in MiXCR, keeping a single row per CDR3 protein. The table has about 360,000 distinct CDR3 sequences, about 6.2% seen once. The starting material was PBMCs, obtained 5 days after the yellow fever booster vaccination. This clonotype originated in a young man who received the YFV17D yellow fever vaccine.

The CDR3 nucleotides are TGTGCCAGCAAGAAGGTTCTCGAGCAGTTCTTC. Translating it yields CASKKVLEQFF. The chain links TRBV12-3 or TRBV12-4 to TRBJ2-1; D uncertain. This CDR3 contains 11 residues. V dropped 7 bases and J dropped 10 bases, with 11 bases sitting between them.